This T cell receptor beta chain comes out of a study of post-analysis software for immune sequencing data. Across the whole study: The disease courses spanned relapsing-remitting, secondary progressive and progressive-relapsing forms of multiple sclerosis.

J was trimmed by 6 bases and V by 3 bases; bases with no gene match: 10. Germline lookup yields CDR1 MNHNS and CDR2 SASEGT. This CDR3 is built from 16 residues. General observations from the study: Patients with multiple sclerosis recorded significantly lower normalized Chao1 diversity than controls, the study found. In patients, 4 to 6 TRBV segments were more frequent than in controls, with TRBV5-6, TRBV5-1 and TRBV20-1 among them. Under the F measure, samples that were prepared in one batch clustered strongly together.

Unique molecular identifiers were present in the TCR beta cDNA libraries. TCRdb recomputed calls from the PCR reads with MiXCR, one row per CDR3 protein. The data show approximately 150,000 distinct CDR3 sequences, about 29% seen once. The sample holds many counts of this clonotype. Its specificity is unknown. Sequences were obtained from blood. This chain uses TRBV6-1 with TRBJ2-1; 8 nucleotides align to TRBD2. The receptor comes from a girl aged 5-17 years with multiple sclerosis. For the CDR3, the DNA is TGTGCCAGCAGTGACGGGGCGGGAGGAGGATTCAATGAGCAGTTCTTC. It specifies CASSDGAGGGFNEQFF.